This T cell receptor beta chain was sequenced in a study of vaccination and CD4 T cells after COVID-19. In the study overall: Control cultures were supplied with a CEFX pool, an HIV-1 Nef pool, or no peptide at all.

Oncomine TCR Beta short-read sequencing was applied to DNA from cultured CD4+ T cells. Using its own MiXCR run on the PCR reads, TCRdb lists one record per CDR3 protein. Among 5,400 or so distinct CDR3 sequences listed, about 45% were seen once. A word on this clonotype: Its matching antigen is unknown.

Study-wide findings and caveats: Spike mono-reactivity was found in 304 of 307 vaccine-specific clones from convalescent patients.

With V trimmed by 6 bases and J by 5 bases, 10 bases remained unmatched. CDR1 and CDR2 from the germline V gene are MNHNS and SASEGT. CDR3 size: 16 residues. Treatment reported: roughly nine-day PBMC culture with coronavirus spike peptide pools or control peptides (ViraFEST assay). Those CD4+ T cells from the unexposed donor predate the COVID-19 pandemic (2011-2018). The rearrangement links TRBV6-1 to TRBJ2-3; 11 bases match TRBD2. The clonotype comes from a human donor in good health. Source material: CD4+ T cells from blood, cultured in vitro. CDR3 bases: TGTGCCAGCAGATTCCCTACTAGCGGGGGAATAGATACGCAGTATTTT. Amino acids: CASRFPTSGGIDTQYF.